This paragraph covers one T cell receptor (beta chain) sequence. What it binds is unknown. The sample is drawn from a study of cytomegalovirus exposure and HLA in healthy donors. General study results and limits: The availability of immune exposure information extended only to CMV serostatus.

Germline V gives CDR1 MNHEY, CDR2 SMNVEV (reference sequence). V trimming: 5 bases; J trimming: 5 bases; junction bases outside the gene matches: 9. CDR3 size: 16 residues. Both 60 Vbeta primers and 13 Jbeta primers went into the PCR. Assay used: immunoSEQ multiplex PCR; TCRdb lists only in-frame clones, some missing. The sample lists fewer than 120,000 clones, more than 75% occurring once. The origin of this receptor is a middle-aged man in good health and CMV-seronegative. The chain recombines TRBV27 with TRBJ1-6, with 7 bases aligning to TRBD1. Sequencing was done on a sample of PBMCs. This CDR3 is CASSITGAGHNSPLHF. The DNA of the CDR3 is TGTGCCAGCAGTATTACAGGGGCGGGTCATAATTCACCCCTCCACTTT.